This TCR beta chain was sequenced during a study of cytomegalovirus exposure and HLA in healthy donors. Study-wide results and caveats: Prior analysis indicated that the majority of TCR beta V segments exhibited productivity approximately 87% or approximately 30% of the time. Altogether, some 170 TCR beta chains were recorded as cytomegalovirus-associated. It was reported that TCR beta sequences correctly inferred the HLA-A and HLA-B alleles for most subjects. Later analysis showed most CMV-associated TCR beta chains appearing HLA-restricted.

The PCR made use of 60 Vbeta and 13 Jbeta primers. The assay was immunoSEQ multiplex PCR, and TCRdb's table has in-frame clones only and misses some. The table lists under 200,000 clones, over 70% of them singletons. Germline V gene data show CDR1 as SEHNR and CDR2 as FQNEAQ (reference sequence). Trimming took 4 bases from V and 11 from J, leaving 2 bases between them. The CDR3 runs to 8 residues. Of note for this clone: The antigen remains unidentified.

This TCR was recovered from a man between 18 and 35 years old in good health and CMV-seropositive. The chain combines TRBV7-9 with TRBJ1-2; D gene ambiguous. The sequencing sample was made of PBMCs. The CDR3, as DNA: TGTGCCAGCAGCTCTTACACCTTC. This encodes CASSSYTF.